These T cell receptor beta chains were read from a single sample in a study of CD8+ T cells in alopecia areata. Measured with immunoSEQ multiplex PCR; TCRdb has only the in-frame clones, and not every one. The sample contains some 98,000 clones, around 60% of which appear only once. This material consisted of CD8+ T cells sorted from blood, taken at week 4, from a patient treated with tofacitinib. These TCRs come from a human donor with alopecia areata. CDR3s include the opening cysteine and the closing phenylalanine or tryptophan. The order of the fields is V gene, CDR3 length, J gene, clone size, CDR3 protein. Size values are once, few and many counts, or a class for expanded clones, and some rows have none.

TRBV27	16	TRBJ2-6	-	CASSLTGTSGANVLTF
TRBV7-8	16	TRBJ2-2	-	CASSLGLADNTGELFF
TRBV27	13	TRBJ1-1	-	CASSVTGLTEAFF
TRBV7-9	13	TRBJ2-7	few	CASRSGVSYEQYF
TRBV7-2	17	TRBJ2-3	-	CASSSFDSVYPTDTQYF
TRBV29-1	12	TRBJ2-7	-	CSAQTVTYEQYF
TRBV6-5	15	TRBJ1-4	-	CASSYSGRTNEKLFF
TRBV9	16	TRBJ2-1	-	CASSVDSSGLYNEQFF
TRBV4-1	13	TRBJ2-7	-	CASSQIQGYEQYF
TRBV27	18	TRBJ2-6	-	CASRPLTSGRSGANVLTF
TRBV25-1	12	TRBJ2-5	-	CASRDRQETQYF
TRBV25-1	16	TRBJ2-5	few	CASSEWTSGFQETQYF
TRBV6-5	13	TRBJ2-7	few	CASMGDNSYEQYF
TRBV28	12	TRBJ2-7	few	CASSPDAGEQYF
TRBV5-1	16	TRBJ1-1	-	CASSQSPGGVNTEAFF
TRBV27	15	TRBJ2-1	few	CASSHPGLAWNEQFF
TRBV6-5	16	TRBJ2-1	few	CASSYGLAGFNNEQFF